What follows describes a single T cell receptor beta chain. The data are from a study of blood T cell repertoires in COVID-19. Study-level information: The origin of the acute and convalescent COVID-19 samples was the United States, Italy and Spain.

The V gene's germline CDR1 is SNHLY and CDR2 FYNNEI. The CDR3 spans 12 residues. Deletions cut 5 bases from V and 4 bases from J, with 8 bases between. TCRdb's copy holds only in-frame clones and misses some; the assay was immunoSEQ multiplex PCR. Of around 100,000 clones in the sample, about 92% are singletons; the top ten hold roughly a sixth. The chain joins TRBV2 to TRBJ2-5, with a tentative D call TRBD1 (6 bases). Source material: peripheral blood. The receptor was derived from a woman of 80 years or more in a cohort sampled during active COVID-19. The CDR3, as DNA: TGTGCCAGCAGTCAGGGGAGAGAGACCCAGTACTTC. It specifies CASSQGRETQYF. The full variable domain, its missing parts supplied by reference TRBV2 and TRBJ2-5, is EPEVTQTPSHQVTQMGQEVILRCVPISNHLYFYWYRQILGQKVEFLVSFYNNEISEKSEIFDDQFSVERPDGSNFTLKIRSTKLEDSAMYFCASSQGRETQYFGPGTRLLVL.